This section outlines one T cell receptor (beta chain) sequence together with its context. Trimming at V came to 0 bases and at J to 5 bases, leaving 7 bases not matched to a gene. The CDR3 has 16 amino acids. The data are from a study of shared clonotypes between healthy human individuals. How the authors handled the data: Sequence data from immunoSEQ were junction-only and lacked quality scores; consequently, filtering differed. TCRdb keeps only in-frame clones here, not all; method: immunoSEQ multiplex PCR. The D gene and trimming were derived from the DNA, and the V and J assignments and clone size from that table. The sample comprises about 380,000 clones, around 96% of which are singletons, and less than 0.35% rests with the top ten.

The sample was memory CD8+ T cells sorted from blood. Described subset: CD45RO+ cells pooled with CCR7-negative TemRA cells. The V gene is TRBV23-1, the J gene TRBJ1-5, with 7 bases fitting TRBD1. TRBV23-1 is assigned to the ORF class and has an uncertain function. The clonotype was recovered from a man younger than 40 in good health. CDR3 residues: CASSQSLGGGDQPQHF. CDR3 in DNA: TGCGCCAGCAGTCAATCATTGGGAGGGGGCGATCAGCCCCAGCATTTT.